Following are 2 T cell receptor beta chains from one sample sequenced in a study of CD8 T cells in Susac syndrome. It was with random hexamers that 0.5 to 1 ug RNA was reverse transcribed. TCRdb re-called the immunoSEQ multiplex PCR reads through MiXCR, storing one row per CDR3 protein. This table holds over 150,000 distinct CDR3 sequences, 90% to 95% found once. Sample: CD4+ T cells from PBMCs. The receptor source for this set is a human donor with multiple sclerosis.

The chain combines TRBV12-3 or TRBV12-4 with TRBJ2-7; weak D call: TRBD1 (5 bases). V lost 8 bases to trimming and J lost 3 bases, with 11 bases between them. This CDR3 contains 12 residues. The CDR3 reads CASGRQSYEQYF. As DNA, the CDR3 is TGTGCCAGCGGCAGACAGAGCTACGAGCAGTACTTC.

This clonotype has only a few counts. CDR3 loop: CSARRAGGEQYF. CDR3 nucleotide sequence: TGCAGTGCCAGACGCGCCGGCGGCGAGCAGTACTTC. The chain combines TRBV20-1 with TRBJ2-7; D is unresolved. Germline V CDR1 and CDR2: DFQATT, SNEGSKA (reference sequence). The CDR3 is 12 amino acids. V lost 6 bases to trimming and J lost 6 bases, with 15 bases between them.